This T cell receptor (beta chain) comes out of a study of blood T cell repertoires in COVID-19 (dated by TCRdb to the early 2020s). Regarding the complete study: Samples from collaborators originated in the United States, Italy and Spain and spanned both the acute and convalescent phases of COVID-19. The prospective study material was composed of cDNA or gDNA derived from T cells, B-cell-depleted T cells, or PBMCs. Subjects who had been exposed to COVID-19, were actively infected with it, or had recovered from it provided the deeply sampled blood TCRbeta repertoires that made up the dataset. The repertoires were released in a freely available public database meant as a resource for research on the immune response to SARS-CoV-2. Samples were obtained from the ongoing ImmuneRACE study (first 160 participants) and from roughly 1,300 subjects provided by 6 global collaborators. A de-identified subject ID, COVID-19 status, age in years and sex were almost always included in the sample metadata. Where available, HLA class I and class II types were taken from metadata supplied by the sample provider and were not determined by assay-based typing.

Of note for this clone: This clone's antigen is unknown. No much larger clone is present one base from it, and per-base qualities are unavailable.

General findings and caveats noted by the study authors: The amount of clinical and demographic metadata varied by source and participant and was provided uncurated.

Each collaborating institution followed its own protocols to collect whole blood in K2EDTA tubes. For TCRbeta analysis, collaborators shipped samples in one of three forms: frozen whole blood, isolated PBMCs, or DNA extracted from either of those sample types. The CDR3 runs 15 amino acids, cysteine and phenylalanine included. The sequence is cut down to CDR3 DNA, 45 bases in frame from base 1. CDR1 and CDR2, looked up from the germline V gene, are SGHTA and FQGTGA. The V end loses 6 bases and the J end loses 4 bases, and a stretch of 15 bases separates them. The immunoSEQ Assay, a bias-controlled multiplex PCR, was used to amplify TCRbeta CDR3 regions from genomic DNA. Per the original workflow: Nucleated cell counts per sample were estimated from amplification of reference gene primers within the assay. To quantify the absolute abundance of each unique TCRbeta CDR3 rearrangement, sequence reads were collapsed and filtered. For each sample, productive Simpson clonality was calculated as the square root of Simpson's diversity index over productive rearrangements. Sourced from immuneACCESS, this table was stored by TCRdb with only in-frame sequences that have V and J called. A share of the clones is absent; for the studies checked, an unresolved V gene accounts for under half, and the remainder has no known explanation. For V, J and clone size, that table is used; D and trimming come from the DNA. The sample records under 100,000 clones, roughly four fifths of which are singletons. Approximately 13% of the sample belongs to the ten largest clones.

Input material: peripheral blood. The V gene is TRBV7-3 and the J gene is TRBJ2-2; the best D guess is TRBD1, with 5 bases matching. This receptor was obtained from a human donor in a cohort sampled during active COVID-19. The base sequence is TGTGCCAGCAGGCCCCCTACCGACAGCACCGGGGAGCTGTTTTTT. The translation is CASRPPTDSTGELFF.